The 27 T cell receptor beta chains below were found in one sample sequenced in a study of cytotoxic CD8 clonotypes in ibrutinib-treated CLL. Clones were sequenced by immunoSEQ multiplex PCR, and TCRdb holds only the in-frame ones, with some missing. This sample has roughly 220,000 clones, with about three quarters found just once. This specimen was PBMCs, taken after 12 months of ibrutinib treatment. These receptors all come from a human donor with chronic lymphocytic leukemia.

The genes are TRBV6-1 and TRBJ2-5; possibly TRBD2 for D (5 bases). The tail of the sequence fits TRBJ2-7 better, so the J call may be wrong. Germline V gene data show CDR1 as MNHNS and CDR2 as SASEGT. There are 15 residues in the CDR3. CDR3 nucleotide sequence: TGTGCCAGCAGTGAAAGGGAGCAGAAGCTCTACGAGCAGTACTTC. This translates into CASSEREQKLYEQYF.

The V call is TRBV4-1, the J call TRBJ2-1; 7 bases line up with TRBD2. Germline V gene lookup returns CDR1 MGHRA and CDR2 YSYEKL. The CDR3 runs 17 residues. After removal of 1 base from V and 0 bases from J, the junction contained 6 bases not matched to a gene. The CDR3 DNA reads TGCGCCAGCAGCCAAGCCCTAGCGGTGAGCTCCTACAATGAGCAGTTCTTC. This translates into CASSQALAVSSYNEQFF.

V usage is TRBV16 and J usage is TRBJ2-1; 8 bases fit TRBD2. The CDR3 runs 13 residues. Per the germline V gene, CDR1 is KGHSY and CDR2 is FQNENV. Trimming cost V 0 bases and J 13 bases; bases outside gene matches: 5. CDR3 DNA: TGTGCCAGCAGCCAATCCTGGCGGGAGGAACAGTTCTTC. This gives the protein CASSQSWREEQFF. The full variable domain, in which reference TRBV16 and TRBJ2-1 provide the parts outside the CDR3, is GEEVAQTPKHLVRGEGQKAKLYCAPIKGHSYVFWYQQVLKNEFKFLISFQNENVFDETGMPKERFSAKCLPNSPCSLEIQATKLEDSAVYFCASSQSWREEQFFGPGTRLTVL.

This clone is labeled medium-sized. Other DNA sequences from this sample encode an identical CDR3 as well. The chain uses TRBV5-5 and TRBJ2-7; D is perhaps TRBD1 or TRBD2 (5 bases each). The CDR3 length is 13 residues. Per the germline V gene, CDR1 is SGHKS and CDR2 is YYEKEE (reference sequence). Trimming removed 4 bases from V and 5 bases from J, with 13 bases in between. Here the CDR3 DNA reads TGTGCCAGCAGCACAACCGGGACCGACGAGCAGTACTTC. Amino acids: CASSTTGTDEQYF.

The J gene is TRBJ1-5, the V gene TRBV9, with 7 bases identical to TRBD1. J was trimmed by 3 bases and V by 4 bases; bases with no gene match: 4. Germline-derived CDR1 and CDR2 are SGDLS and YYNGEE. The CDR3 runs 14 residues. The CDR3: CASSPGQPNQPQHF. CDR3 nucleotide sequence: TGTGCCAGCAGCCCGGGACAGCCCAATCAGCCCCAGCATTTT.

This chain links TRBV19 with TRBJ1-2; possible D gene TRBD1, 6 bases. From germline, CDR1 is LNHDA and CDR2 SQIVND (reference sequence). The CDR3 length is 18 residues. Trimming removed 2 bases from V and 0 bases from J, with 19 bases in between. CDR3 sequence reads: CASSIPGVERETNYGYTF. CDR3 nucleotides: TGTGCCAGTAGTATACCAGGGGTCGAGCGTGAAACTAACTATGGCTACACCTTC.

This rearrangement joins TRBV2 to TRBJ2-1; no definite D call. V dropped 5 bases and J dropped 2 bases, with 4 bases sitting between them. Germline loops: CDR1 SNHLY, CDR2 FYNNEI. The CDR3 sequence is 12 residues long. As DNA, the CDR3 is TGTGCCAGCAGTACAACCTACAATGAGCAGTTCTTC. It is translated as CASSTTYNEQFF.

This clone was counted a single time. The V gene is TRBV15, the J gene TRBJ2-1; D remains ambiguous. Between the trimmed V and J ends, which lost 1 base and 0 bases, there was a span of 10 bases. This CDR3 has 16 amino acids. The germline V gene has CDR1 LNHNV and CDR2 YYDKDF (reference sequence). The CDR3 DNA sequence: TGTGCCACCAGCAGAGTCCGGCCCAGCTCCTACAATGAGCAGTTCTTC. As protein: CATSRVRPSSYNEQFF.

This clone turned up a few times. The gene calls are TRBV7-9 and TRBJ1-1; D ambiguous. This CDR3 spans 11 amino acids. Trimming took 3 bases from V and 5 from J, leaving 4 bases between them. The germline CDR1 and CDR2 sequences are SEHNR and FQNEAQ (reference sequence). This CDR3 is CASSLGTEAFF. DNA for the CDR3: TGTGCCAGCAGCTTGGGGACTGAAGCTTTCTTT. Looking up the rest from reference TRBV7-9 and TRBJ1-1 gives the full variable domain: DTGVSQNPRHKITKRGQNVTFRCDPISEHNRLYWYRQTLGQGPEFLTYFQNEAQLEKSRLLSDRFSAERPKGSFSTLEIQRTEQGDSAMYLCASSLGTEAFFGQGTRLTVV.

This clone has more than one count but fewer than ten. The CDR3: CASSVELGRYEQYF. The CDR3 DNA sequence: TGTGCCAGCAGCGTAGAACTAGGCCGCTACGAGCAGTACTTC. The chain carries TRBV9 and TRBJ2-7; the D gene is possibly TRBD2 (5 bases). Trimming left V 0 bases short and J 3 bases short, with 10 bases between. The CDR3 is made up of 14 amino acids. Looked up from germline, CDR1 is SGDLS and CDR2 is YYNGEE.

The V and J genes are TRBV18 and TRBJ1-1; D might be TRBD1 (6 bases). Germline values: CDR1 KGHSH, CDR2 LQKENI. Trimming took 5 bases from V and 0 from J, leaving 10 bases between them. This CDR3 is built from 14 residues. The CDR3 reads CASSVTGVNTEAFF. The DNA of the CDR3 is TGTGCCAGCTCAGTGACAGGAGTGAACACTGAAGCTTTCTTT.

The CDR3 reads CASSELGPKNIQYF. CDR3 in DNA: TGTGCCAGCAGTGAATTGGGACCCAAAAACATTCAGTACTTC. The chain has TRBV6-1 and TRBJ2-4; D possibly uses TRBD1 or TRBD2 (5 bases each). This CDR3 is built from 14 residues. Germline V gene data show CDR1 as MNHNS and CDR2 as SASEGT. Between the trimmed V and J ends, which lost 2 bases and 2 bases, there was a span of 7 bases.

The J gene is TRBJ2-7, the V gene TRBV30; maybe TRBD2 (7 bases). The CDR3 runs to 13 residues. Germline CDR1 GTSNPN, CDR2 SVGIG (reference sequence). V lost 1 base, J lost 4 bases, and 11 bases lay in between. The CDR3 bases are TGTGCCTGGAGTGAGGGGGGGCCATACGAGCAGTACTTC. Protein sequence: CAWSEGGPYEQYF.

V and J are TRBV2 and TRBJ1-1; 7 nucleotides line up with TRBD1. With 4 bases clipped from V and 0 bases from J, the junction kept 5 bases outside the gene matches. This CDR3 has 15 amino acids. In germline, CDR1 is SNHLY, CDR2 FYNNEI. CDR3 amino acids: CASSVQGRMNTEAFF. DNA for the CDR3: TGTGCCAGCAGTGTACAGGGGAGAATGAACACTGAAGCTTTCTTT.

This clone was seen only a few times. The DNA of the CDR3 is TGTGCCAGCAGCTTAGATCCGGGACTAGGCACAGATACGCAGTATTTT. This translates into CASSLDPGLGTDTQYF. The chain carries TRBV11-2 and TRBJ2-3, with 8 bases aligning to TRBD2. Germline CDR1 reads SGHAT; CDR2 reads FQNNGV. J lost 1 base, V lost 0 bases, and 3 bases had no gene match. The CDR3 runs to 16 residues.

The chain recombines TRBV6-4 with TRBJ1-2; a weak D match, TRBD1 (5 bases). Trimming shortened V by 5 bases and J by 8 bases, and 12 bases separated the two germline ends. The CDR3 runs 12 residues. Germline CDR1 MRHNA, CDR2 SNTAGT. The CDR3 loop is CASSNAGTGYTF. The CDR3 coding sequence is TGTGCCAGCAGTAACGCGGGGACCGGCTACACCTTC.

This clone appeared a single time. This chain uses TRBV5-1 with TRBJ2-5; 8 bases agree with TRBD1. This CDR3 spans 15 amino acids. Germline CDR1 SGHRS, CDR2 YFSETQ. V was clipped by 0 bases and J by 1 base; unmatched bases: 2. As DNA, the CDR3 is TGCGCCAGCAGCTTGGCCGACAGGGGCCAAGAGACCCAGTACTTC. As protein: CASSLADRGQETQYF.

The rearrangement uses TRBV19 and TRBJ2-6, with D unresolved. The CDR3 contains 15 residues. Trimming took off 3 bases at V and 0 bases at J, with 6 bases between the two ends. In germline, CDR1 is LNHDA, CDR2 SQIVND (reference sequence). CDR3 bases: TGTGCCAGTAGTATGCAGCCCTCTGGGGCCAACGTCCTGACTTTC. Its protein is CASSMQPSGANVLTF.

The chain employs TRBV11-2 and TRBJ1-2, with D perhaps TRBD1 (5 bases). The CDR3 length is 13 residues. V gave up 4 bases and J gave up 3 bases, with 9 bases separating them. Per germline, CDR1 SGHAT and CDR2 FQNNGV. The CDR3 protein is CASSSGSYYGYTF. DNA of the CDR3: TGTGCCAGCAGCTCAGGGTCTTACTATGGCTACACCTTC. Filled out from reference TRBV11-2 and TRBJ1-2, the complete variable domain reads EAGVAQSPRYKIIEKRQSVAFWCNPISGHATLYWYQQILGQGPKLLIQFQNNGVVDDSQLPKDRFSAERLKGVDSTLKIQPAKLEDSAVYLCASSSGSYYGYTFGSGTRLTVV.

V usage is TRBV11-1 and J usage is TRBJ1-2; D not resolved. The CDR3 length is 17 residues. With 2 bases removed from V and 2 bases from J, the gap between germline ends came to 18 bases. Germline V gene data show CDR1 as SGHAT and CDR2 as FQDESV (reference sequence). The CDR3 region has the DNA TGTGCCAGCAGCTTAAGTAACAGTATTCTCTTGAACTATGGCTACACCTTC. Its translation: CASSLSNSILLNYGYTF.

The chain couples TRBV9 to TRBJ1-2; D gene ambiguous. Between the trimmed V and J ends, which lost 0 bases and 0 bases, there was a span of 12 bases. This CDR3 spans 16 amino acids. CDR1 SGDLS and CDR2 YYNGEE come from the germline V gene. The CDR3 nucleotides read TGTGCCAGCAGCGTAGATGGGGTTGGAGCTAACTATGGCTACACCTTC. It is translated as CASSVDGVGANYGYTF.

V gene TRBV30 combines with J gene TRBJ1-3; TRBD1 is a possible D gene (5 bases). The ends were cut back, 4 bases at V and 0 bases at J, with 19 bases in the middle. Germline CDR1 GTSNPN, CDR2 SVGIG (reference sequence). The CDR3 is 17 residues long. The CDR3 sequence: CAWKLGGVSLSGNTIYF. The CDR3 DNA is TGTGCCTGGAAACTCGGAGGGGTGTCACTCTCTGGAAACACCATATATTTT.

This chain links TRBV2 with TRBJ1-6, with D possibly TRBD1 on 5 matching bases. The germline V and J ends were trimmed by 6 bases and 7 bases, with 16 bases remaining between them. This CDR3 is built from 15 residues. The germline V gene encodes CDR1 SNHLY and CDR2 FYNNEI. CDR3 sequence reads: CASSEHGTQNSPLHF. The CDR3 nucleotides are TGTGCCAGCAGCGAACACGGGACGCAGAATTCACCCCTCCACTTT.

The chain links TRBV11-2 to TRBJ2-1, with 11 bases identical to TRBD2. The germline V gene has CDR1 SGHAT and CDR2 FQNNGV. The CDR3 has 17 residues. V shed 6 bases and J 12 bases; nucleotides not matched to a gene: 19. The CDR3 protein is CASSSDLLAGAYDGQFF. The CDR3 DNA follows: TGTGCCAGCAGTTCCGACCTACTAGCGGGAGCCTACGACGGGCAGTTCTTC.

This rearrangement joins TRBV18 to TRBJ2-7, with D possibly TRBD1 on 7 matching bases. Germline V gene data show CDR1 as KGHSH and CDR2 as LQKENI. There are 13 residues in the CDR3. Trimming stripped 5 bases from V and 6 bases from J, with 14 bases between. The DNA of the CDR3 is TGTGCCAGCTCATCGGACAGGAGGGGCGAGCAGTACTTC. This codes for CASSSDRRGEQYF.

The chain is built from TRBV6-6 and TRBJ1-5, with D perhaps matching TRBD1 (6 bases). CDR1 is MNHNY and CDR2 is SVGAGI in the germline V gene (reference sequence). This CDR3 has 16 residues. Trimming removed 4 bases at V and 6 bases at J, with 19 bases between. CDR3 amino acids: CASSSSYGGQGQPQHF. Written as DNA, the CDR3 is TGTGCCAGCAGTTCCTCCTACGGGGGGCAGGGTCAGCCCCAGCATTTT.

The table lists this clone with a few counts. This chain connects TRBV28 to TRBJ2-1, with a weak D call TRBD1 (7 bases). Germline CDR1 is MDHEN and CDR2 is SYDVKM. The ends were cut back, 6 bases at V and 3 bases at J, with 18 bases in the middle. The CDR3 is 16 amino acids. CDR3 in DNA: TGTGCCAGCAGCTCCAGTTGGAGGGGGCACTACAATGAGCAGTTCTTC. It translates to CASSSSWRGHYNEQFF.